Below, 9 T cell receptor beta chains from the same sample are listed, as sequenced in a study of cytomegalovirus exposure and HLA in healthy donors. The primer mix had 60 Vbeta and 13 Jbeta primers. Clones were sequenced by immunoSEQ multiplex PCR, and TCRdb holds only the in-frame ones, with some missing. The table has around 110,000 clones, roughly 82% seen once. Sequenced input: PBMCs. All receptors derive from a man aged 50 to 59 in good health and CMV-seronegative.

The V call is TRBV28, the J call TRBJ1-2, with D perhaps TRBD1 (5 bases). CDR3 size: 14 residues. Trimming took 7 bases from V and 8 from J, leaving 20 bases between them. The germline V gene has CDR1 MDHEN and CDR2 SYDVKM. The CDR3 DNA reads TGTGCCAGCACCATTCGGGGGATTTATTCCGGCTACACCTTC. Protein: CASTIRGIYSGYTF.

The rearrangement uses TRBV10-3 and TRBJ1-2, with D maybe TRBD1 (5 bases). CDR3 size: 15 residues. V dropped 2 bases and J dropped 8 bases, with 18 bases sitting between them. Germline V CDR1 and CDR2: ENHRY, SYGVKD. CDR3 bases: TGTGCCATCAGTGAGGGCGCAGGGCTCCTTGAGGGCTACACCTTC. This translates into CAISEGAGLLEGYTF.

V usage is TRBV6-5 and J usage is TRBJ1-1, with 8 bases aligning to TRBD1. The CDR3 runs 15 residues. Germline loops: CDR1 MNHEY, CDR2 SVGAGI. V gave up 6 bases and J gave up 3 bases; unmatched junction bases: 9. CDR3 sequence: CASRSQGGKHTEAFF. Here the CDR3 DNA reads TGTGCCAGCAGGTCACAGGGGGGTAAACACACTGAAGCTTTCTTT.

The rearrangement joins TRBV7-8 to TRBJ2-2; TRBD2 is a possible D gene (6 bases). The CDR3 extends over 16 amino acids. The germline V gene has CDR1 SGHVS and CDR2 FQNEAQ. V was shortened by 1 base and J by 4 bases, with 13 bases between the two germline ends. The CDR3 region is CASSLGVLGGTGELFF. CDR3 DNA: TGTGCCAGCAGCTTAGGGGTACTGGGGGGCACCGGGGAGCTGTTTTTT.

The chain couples TRBV6-5 to TRBJ1-2; weak D call: TRBD1 (6 bases). The V end lost 5 bases, the J end lost 0 bases, and 13 bases lay between the germline ends. This CDR3 contains 15 residues. Germline V gene data show CDR1 as MNHEY and CDR2 as SVGAGI. CDR3 DNA sequence: TGTGCCAGCAGTCAAGGGACACGACCTAACTATGGCTACACCTTC. This encodes CASSQGTRPNYGYTF.

The chain has TRBV5-6 and TRBJ1-2; 7 bases map to TRBD1. Trimming took 0 bases from V and 6 from J; bases not matched to a gene: 11. This CDR3 region has 16 residues. Per germline, CDR1 SGHDT and CDR2 YYEEEE. CDR3 nucleotide sequence: TGTGCCAGCAGCTTGGTGTTCCGAGCAGGGGGAAATGGCTACACCTTC. As protein: CASSLVFRAGGNGYTF.

The chain recombines TRBV7-2 with TRBJ1-2, with TRBD1 as a possible D gene (6 bases). Germline values: CDR1 SGHTA, CDR2 FQGNSA. The CDR3 is 15 residues long. With 2 bases removed from V and 8 bases from J, the gap between germline ends came to 18 bases. The chain's CDR3 is CASSLLTGGEGGYTF. The DNA for the CDR3 is TGTGCCAGCAGCTTACTTACGGGGGGCGAGGGGGGCTACACCTTC.

This sequence joins TRBV19 and TRBJ1-2; D is unresolved. Germline-derived CDR1 and CDR2 are LNHDA and SQIVND (reference sequence). The V end lost 1 base, the J end lost 4 bases, and 7 bases lay between the germline ends. The length of the CDR3 is 13 residues. This CDR3 reads CASSIGRLYGYTF. The CDR3 DNA follows: TGTGCCAGTAGTATAGGGCGGCTCTATGGCTACACCTTC.

The J gene is TRBJ1-4, the V gene TRBV4-3, with a weak D call TRBD1 (5 bases). The V end was cut by 4 bases, the J end by 4 bases, with 10 bases between. The CDR3 has 14 amino acids. Germline V lookup: CDR1 LGHNA, CDR2 YSLEER. The CDR3 here is CASSLTEDNEKLFF. CDR3 sequence (DNA): TGCGCCAGCAGCCTGACAGAGGATAATGAAAAACTGTTTTTT.